The 8 T cell receptor beta chains below were found in one sample sequenced in a study of blood T cell repertoires in COVID-19. The assay was immunoSEQ multiplex PCR, and TCRdb's table has in-frame clones only and misses some. The sample has over 90,000 clones; about 85% are singletons. Sequenced material: peripheral blood. The source of these receptors is a man aged 45-65 years with active COVID-19.

The genes are TRBV9 and TRBJ2-7; TRBD2 aligns across 7 bases. Germline V gene lookup returns CDR1 SGDLS and CDR2 YYNGEE. V shed 0 bases and J 2 bases; nucleotides not matched to a gene: 5. There are 15 residues in the CDR3. The CDR3 is CASSVEAGNTYEQYF. Here the CDR3 DNA reads TGTGCCAGCAGCGTAGAAGCGGGGAACACCTACGAGCAGTACTTC.

CDR3 sequence: CASSSRGVAFGYTF. CDR3 sequence (DNA): TGTGCCAGCAGTTCCCGCGGGGTGGCATTTGGCTACACCTTC. This chain links TRBV6-5 with TRBJ1-2; no clear D. The CDR3 is 14 residues long. V gave up 4 bases and J gave up 7 bases, with 16 bases separating them. In germline, CDR1 is MNHEY, CDR2 SVGAGI.

The rearrangement uses TRBV6-5 and TRBJ2-7; 8 positions agree with TRBD1. CDR3 length: 14 residues. Per germline, CDR1 MNHEY and CDR2 SVGAGI. J was trimmed by 3 bases and V by 2 bases; bases with no gene match: 3. The CDR3 spells CASSYGTGDYEQYF. The DNA for the CDR3 is TGTGCCAGCAGTTACGGGACAGGAGACTACGAGCAGTACTTC.

The genes are TRBV7-8 and TRBJ2-2, with 9 bases that match TRBD1. V dropped 2 bases and J dropped 3; count of bases not matched to a gene: 13. CDR1 is SGHVS, CDR2 FQNEAQ, per germline. The CDR3 consists of 19 residues. CDR3 region: CASSLTGTGRFADTGELFF. CDR3 DNA: TGTGCCAGCAGCTTAACAGGGACAGGGAGGTTTGCGGACACCGGGGAGCTGTTTTTT.

The chain combines TRBV3-1 (or the pseudogene TRBV3-2) with TRBJ1-6; D might be TRBD1 (5 bases). V shed 4 bases and J shed 7 bases, with 8 bases lying between them. Looked up from germline, CDR1 is LGHDT and CDR2 is YNNKEL (reference sequence). The CDR3 is 13 residues long. The CDR3 reads CASSPKGNSPLHF. The DNA of the CDR3 is TGTGCCAGCAGCCCGAAGGGGAATTCACCCCTCCACTTT.

This clone was recorded only once. The genes are TRBV3-1 (or the pseudogene TRBV3-2) and TRBJ1-2; 8 nucleotides line up with TRBD1. Germline CDR1 and CDR2: LGHDT and YNNKEL (reference sequence). V trimming: 5 bases; J trimming: 5 bases; junction bases outside the gene matches: 4. The CDR3 loop spans 13 amino acids. The CDR3 here is CASSTRDRYGYTF. The CDR3 DNA reads TGTGCCAGCAGCACCCGGGACAGGTATGGCTACACCTTC.

This clone was detected a few times. The rearrangement uses TRBV30 and TRBJ2-5, with a possible D match to TRBD2 (6 bases). Per germline, CDR1 GTSNPN and CDR2 SVGIG (reference sequence). The CDR3 consists of 15 residues. Trimming cost V 0 bases and J 4 bases, with 15 bases left between them. The CDR3 region is CAWSVRAGPGETQYF. The DNA of the CDR3 is TGTGCCTGGAGTGTACGGGCGGGGCCCGGAGAGACCCAGTACTTC. The full variable domain, its missing parts supplied by reference TRBV30 and TRBJ2-5, is SQTIHQWPATLVQPVGSPLSLECTVEGTSNPNLYWYRQAAGRGLQLLFYSVGIGQISSEVPQNLSASRPQDRQFILSSKKLLLSDSGFYLCAWSVRAGPGETQYFGPGTRLLVL.

DNA of the CDR3: TGCGCCAGCAGCCAAGAGGGGCTAAAAGAGACCCAGTACTTC. It is translated as CASSQEGLKETQYF. This rearrangement joins TRBV4-3 to TRBJ2-5; a possible D gene is TRBD1 (5 bases). The CDR3 sequence is 14 residues long. Germline V gene sequence: CDR1 LGHNA, CDR2 YSLEER. V was shortened by 0 bases and J by 3 bases, with 8 bases between the two germline ends.